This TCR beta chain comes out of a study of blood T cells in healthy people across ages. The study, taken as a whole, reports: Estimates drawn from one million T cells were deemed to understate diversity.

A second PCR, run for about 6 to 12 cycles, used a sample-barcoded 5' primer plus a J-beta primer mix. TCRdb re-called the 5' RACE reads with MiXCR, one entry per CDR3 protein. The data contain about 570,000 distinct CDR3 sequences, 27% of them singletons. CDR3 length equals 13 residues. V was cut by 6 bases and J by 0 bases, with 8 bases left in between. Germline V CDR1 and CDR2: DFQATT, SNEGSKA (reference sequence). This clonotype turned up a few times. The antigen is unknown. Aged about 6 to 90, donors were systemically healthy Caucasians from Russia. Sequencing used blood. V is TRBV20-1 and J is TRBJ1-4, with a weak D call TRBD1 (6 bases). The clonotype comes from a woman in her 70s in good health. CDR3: CSARQATNEKLFF. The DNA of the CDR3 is TGCAGTGCCCGACAGGCAACTAATGAAAAACTGTTTTTT.